This T cell receptor beta chain originates from a study of T cells after yellow fever vaccination. The CDR3 totals 14 residues. V was cut by 0 bases and J by 7 bases, with 13 bases left in between. The V gene's germline CDR1 is DFQATT and CDR2 SNEGSKA (reference sequence). Study-wide findings and caveats: High-abundance clonotypes from the bulk population could contaminate FACS-sorted repertoires.

This clonotype has a count of ten or more. Its antigen is unknown. TCRdb called the 5' RACE reads again in MiXCR, with one record for every CDR3 protein. The sample has fewer than 400,000 distinct CDR3 sequences; 6.2% are singletons. The material was PBMCs, obtained 5 days after the yellow fever booster vaccination. This chain connects TRBV20-1 to TRBJ1-5; possible D gene TRBD1, 5 bases. The origin of this receptor is a man aged 30 to 45 who received the YFV17D yellow fever vaccine. The CDR3 is CSAREPRGDQPQHF. The CDR3 nucleotides read TGCAGTGCTAGAGAGCCCCGGGGCGACCAGCCCCAGCATTTT.